This entry lists 7 T cell receptor beta chains sequenced from one sample in a study of response to subunit inactivated influenza vaccine. Each CDR3 protein is one row after TCRdb ran MiXCR on the RT-PCR reads. This table holds roughly 650,000 distinct CDR3 sequences, around 15% found once. The sample was PBMCs from blood, taken approximately 15 days before vaccination. All receptors derive from a man aged 50-60 years who received an inactivated influenza vaccine.

The genes are TRBV19 and TRBJ2-7; D gene unclear. The V gene lost 4 bases and the J gene lost 0 bases, with 10 bases spanning the gap. This CDR3 has 14 residues. CDR1 and CDR2 from the germline V gene are LNHDA and SQIVND (reference sequence). CDR3 protein: CASSTVVDSYEQYF. CDR3 bases: TGTGCCAGTAGTACGGTAGTGGACTCCTACGAGCAGTACTTC.

This clonotype came up a few times. V usage is TRBV7-2 and J usage is TRBJ2-1; D remains ambiguous. This CDR3 contains 15 residues. Trimming shortened V by 1 base and J by 1 base, and 8 bases separated the two germline ends. Germline V lookup: CDR1 SGHTA, CDR2 FQGNSA. CDR3 sequence reads: CASSLVDWSYNEQFF. The CDR3 nucleotides read TGTGCCAGCAGCTTAGTCGATTGGTCCTACAATGAGCAGTTCTTC.

This clonotype was observed a handful of times. The CDR3 bases are TGTGCCACCAGCAGAGCGGCAGGGGGCAATTCACCCCTCCACTTT. This gives the protein CATSRAAGGNSPLHF. The chain uses TRBV15 and TRBJ1-6; 8 bases match TRBD1. This CDR3 comprises 15 residues. Germline values: CDR1 LNHNV, CDR2 YYDKDF (reference sequence). J was trimmed by 7 bases and V by 1 base; bases with no gene match: 3.

This clonotype was observed many times. J is TRBJ2-2 and V is TRBV4-1; a possible D gene is TRBD1 (6 bases). V lost 4 bases, J lost 0 bases, and 9 bases lay in between. Germline V gene lookup returns CDR1 MGHRA and CDR2 YSYEKL. The CDR3 is made up of 15 amino acids. The CDR3 reads CASSRGHPNTGELFF. The CDR3 DNA is TGCGCCAGCAGCCGGGGACATCCGAACACCGGGGAGCTGTTTTTT.

The chain combines TRBV20-1 with TRBJ2-7; 7 nucleotides agree with TRBD2. CDR3 length equals 14 residues. Germline-derived CDR1 and CDR2 are DFQATT and SNEGSKA (reference sequence). J was trimmed by 2 bases and V by 1 base; bases with no gene match: 5. CDR3 sequence (DNA): TGCAGTGCTAGAGTGTCTAGCGGCACCTACGAGCAGTACTTC. The encoded protein is CSARVSSGTYEQYF.

The chain recombines TRBV7-2 with TRBJ2-5; TRBD2 might be the D (6 bases). Germline V CDR1 and CDR2: SGHTA, FQGNSA. The CDR3 is made up of 17 amino acids. Trimming cost V 1 base and J 0 bases, with 15 bases left between them. The CDR3 coding sequence is TGTGCCAGCAGCTTAGGACCGGGCGGGGCGTACCAAGAGACCCAGTACTTC. Protein: CASSLGPGGAYQETQYF.

A few counts support this clonotype. The chain couples TRBV3-1 to TRBJ2-5; D uncertain. V was clipped by 2 bases and J by 3 bases, with 16 bases between them. From germline, CDR1 is LGHDT and CDR2 YNNKEL (reference sequence). This CDR3 is built from 16 residues. DNA of the CDR3: TGTGCCAGCAGCCAACGGCCCGTAAATACAAAAGAGACCCAGTACTTC. Protein sequence: CASSQRPVNTKETQYF.